Listed here are 20 T cell receptor beta chains from one sample, sequenced in a study of blood T cells in healthy people across ages. For the second PCR, which ran for 7 to 11 cycles, a sample-barcoded 5' primer and a J-beta primer mix were used. Using its own MiXCR run on the 5' RACE reads, TCRdb lists one record per CDR3 protein. The top ten hold about 11% of the sample, which has about 1.6 million distinct CDR3 sequences, 34% seen once. Material: blood. These receptors were collected from a woman aged 25 to 39 in good health.

Note on this clonotype: At one end the junction does not follow the germline gene, possibly because of a read error. The chain has TRBV6-2 or TRBV6-3 and TRBJ2-3; D is uncertain. CDR1 MNHEY and CDR2 SVGEGT come from the germline V gene. CDR3 length equals 12 residues. In DNA form, the CDR3 reads TGTGTCAGCAGTTTACTTCGTGATACGCAGTATTTT. Translating it yields CVSSLLRDTQYF.

This clonotype came up a few times. The chain recombines TRBV30 with TRBJ1-2; a possible D gene is TRBD1 (6 bases). CDR1 is GTSNPN and CDR2 is SVGIG in the germline V gene (reference sequence). The CDR3 sequence is 13 residues long. V lost 1 base and J lost 5, with 11 bases in between. The CDR3 region has the DNA TGTGCCTGGAGTGGCGACAGGAGATATGGCTACACCTTC. Its translation: CAWSGDRRYGYTF. The variable domain in full, completed from reference TRBV30 and TRBJ1-2, reads SQTIHQWPATLVQPVGSPLSLECTVEGTSNPNLYWYRQAAGRGLQLLFYSVGIGQISSEVPQNLSASRPQDRQFILSSKKLLLSDSGFYLCAWSGDRRYGYTFGSGTRLTVV.

This clonotype was counted only a few times. The rearrangement joins TRBV29-1 to TRBJ2-3, with D perhaps matching TRBD1 (6 bases). Deletions cut 3 bases from V and 4 bases from J, with 8 bases between. The germline gives CDR1 SQVTM, CDR2 ANQGSEA. The CDR3 spans 12 residues. The CDR3 loop reads CSVDTGSDTQYF. The CDR3 DNA follows: TGCAGCGTTGATACAGGGTCAGATACGCAGTATTTT.

The gene calls are TRBV7-8 and TRBJ2-5, with D perhaps TRBD2 (6 bases). The germline gives CDR1 SGHVS, CDR2 FQNEAQ. V lost 5 bases and J 4 bases, leaving 14 bases between the germline ends. The CDR3 loop spans 14 amino acids. CDR3 region: CASSLDGGVETQYF. The CDR3 region has the DNA TGTGCCAGCAGCCTAGATGGAGGGGTAGAGACCCAGTACTTC.

A few counts support this clonotype. A much larger clone differs from this one at a single base, so this may be a read error. The chain is built from TRBV27 and TRBJ2-7; D is ambiguous. This CDR3 is built from 13 residues. CDR1 MNHEY and CDR2 SMNVEV come from the germline V gene (reference sequence). CDR3 residues: CASSFQSSCEQYF. The DNA of the CDR3 is TGTGCCAGCAGTTTCCAGAGCTCCTGCGAGCAGTACTTC.

This clonotype was seen only a few times. The V gene is TRBV20-1, the J gene TRBJ2-1; 8 positions match TRBD2. The germline V gene has CDR1 DFQATT and CDR2 SNEGSKA (reference sequence). Trimming removed 2 bases from V and 2 bases from J; junction bases left unmatched: 5. The CDR3 sequence is 15 residues long. The CDR3 sequence: CSARSSGGPYNEQFF. CDR3 DNA: TGCAGTGCTAGATCCAGCGGGGGTCCCTACAATGAGCAGTTCTTC.

This clonotype was seen ten or more times. The V call is TRBV7-2, the J call TRBJ2-3, with 7 positions matching TRBD2. With V trimmed by 1 base and J by 3 bases, 1 base remained unmatched. This CDR3 has 14 residues. Germline values: CDR1 SGHTA, CDR2 FQGNSA. CDR3 sequence: CASSLGGRTDTQYF. The CDR3 DNA reads TGTGCCAGCAGCTTAGGCGGGAGAACAGATACGCAGTATTTT. The full variable domain, rest sourced from reference TRBV7-2 and TRBJ2-3, is GAGVSQSPSNKVTEKGKDVELRCDPISGHTALYWYRQSLGQGLEFLIYFQGNSAPDKSGLPSDRFSAERTGGSVSTLTIQRTQQEDSAVYLCASSLGGRTDTQYFGPGTRLTVL.

This clonotype came up a few times. This chain joins TRBV7-8 and TRBJ2-7, with D perhaps given as TRBD1 or TRBD2 (5 bases each). CDR1 and CDR2 from the germline V gene are SGHVS and FQNEAQ. Trimming stripped 0 bases from V and 7 bases from J, with 16 bases between. The CDR3 runs 15 residues. The DNA of the CDR3 is TGTGCCAGCAGCTTAGCCGCCGAGGGGAGTAGAGAGCAGTACTTC. This codes for CASSLAAEGSREQYF.

This clonotype showed up many times. This chain links TRBV29-1 with TRBJ2-7; D call uncertain. Trimming shortened V by 4 bases and J by 0 bases, and 10 bases separated the two germline ends. This CDR3 spans 13 amino acids. Germline-derived CDR1 and CDR2 are SQVTM and ANQGSEA. The DNA for the CDR3 is TGCAGCGTTGCCGCAGGTTACTCCTACGAGCAGTACTTC. This sequence encodes CSVAAGYSYEQYF.

The chain joins TRBV28 to TRBJ1-2; D possibly corresponds to TRBD1 (5 bases). Trimming stripped 6 bases from V and 4 bases from J, with 15 bases between. Germline V gene sequence: CDR1 MDHEN, CDR2 SYDVKM. This CDR3 region has 14 residues. The CDR3 loop is CASRLGPQVYGYTF. The CDR3 coding sequence is TGTGCCAGCAGGTTGGGACCTCAGGTCTATGGCTACACCTTC.

V and J are TRBV6-1 and TRBJ1-6; D might be TRBD1 (6 bases). The CDR3 has 13 residues. Germline V gene lookup returns CDR1 MNHNS and CDR2 SASEGT. V lost 6 bases and J lost 4, with 7 bases in between. CDR3 nucleotides: TGTGCCAGCAGGGACAGTTATAATTCACCCCTCCACTTT. Its translation is CASRDSYNSPLHF.

In this sample, this clonotype turned up many times. The J gene is TRBJ2-7, the V gene TRBV7-9; D not resolved. V was pared by 2 bases and J by 2 bases, with 7 bases between. This CDR3 has 13 amino acids. In germline, CDR1 is SEHNR, CDR2 FQNEAQ (reference sequence). Here the CDR3 reads CASSLSHTYEQYF. The CDR3 DNA reads TGTGCCAGCAGCTTATCTCATACCTACGAGCAGTACTTC.

The chain couples TRBV27 to TRBJ2-1; D possibly corresponds to TRBD2 (6 bases). The CDR3 is 13 residues long. The germline V and J ends were trimmed by 7 bases and 2 bases, with 9 bases remaining between them. Germline CDR1 and CDR2: MNHEY and SMNVEV (reference sequence). CDR3 region: CASIGLPYNEQFF. Written as DNA, the CDR3 is TGTGCCAGCATCGGACTACCCTACAATGAGCAGTTCTTC.

This chain joins TRBV12-3 or TRBV12-4 and TRBJ2-1, with D uncertain. This CDR3 contains 14 residues. V dropped 6 bases and J dropped 9 bases, with 18 bases sitting between them. CDR3 in DNA: TGTGCCAGCAGCCCCCTTCTCAGGCCCACTGAGCAGTTCTTC. This translates into CASSPLLRPTEQFF.

About this clonotype: Mismatch with germline at one junction end may stem from a read error. The chain recombines TRBV7-3 with TRBJ2-2; 8 positions agree with TRBD2. The CDR3 spans 17 residues. Germline V lookup: CDR1 SGHTA, CDR2 FQGTGA. Here the CDR3 reads CANSLWSGGSNTGELFF. The DNA of the CDR3 is TGTGCCAACAGCTTATGGTCGGGGGGGTCTAACACCGGGGAGCTGTTTTTT.

This clonotype occurred many times. The chain uses TRBV24-1 and TRBJ2-1, with 8 positions matching TRBD2. The CDR3 spans 17 residues. Unmatched junction bases numbered 8, after V lost 0 bases and J lost 5 bases. Germline V gene data show CDR1 as KGHDR and CDR2 as SFDVKD. The CDR3 is CATSDLNLGRGHNEQFF. CDR3 DNA: TGTGCCACCAGTGATTTGAACCTCGGGAGGGGCCACAATGAGCAGTTCTTC.

The chain carries TRBV4-3 and TRBJ1-4; 12 bases align to TRBD1. The CDR3 consists of 15 residues. V lost 1 base, J lost 8 bases, and 2 bases stayed unmatched. In germline, CDR1 is LGHNA, CDR2 YSLEER. CDR3 protein: CASSQVGQGAEKLFF. CDR3 DNA sequence: TGCGCCAGCAGCCAAGTGGGACAGGGGGCGGAAAAACTGTTTTTT.

In this sample, this clonotype turned up a few times. The V and J genes are TRBV6-6 and TRBJ1-2; 7 bases map to TRBD1. The germline V gene has CDR1 MNHNY and CDR2 SVGAGI (reference sequence). This CDR3 is built from 11 residues. The J segment lost 10 bases and the V segment lost 6 bases, leaving 5 bases of the junction unmatched. The CDR3 region has the DNA TGTGCCAGCAGGGTTGACAGGGTCTACACCTTC. It encodes CASRVDRVYTF.

The chain carries TRBV7-3 and TRBJ2-1; TRBD2 is a possible D gene (5 bases). The CDR3 contains 13 residues. From germline, CDR1 is SGHTA and CDR2 FQGTGA. Trimming stripped 0 bases from V and 13 bases from J, with 13 bases between. Written as DNA, the CDR3 is TGTGCCAGCAGCTTAACGTTGGACTTCCCACAGTTCTTC. Residues: CASSLTLDFPQFF.

The rearrangement joins TRBV20-1 to TRBJ2-3; D may be TRBD2 (6 bases). The CDR3 spans 16 residues. Deletions cut 1 base from V and 6 bases from J, with 20 bases between. Germline V gene sequence: CDR1 DFQATT, CDR2 SNEGSKA (reference sequence). The CDR3 loop reads CSARGVLAPRGDTQYF. The CDR3 DNA reads as TGCAGTGCTAGAGGTGTACTAGCCCCCCGAGGTGATACGCAGTATTTT.